This T cell receptor (beta chain) was identified in a study of blood T cell repertoires in COVID-19. Across the study: From the United States, Italy and Spain came samples of acute and convalescent COVID-19. T cells, B-cell-depleted T cells, or PBMCs supplied cDNA or gDNA.

The protocol was immunoSEQ multiplex PCR, while the TCRdb copy is restricted to in-frame clones and leaves out a portion. The repertoire has about 210,000 clones, 80% to 90% of them found once; the top ten carry 1.5%. The CDR3 totals 16 residues. V shed 0 bases and J 4 bases; nucleotides not matched to a gene: 9. Germline V lookup: CDR1 LNHNV, CDR2 YYDKDF (reference sequence). The clonotype comes from a man younger than 35 with active or convalescent COVID-19. The rearrangement uses TRBV15 and TRBJ2-7; 7 nucleotides line up with TRBD1. Sequencing was done on a sample of peripheral blood. CDR3 sequence reads: CATSRDPPGQAYEQYF. As DNA, the CDR3 is TGTGCCACCAGCAGAGATCCCCCCGGACAGGCATACGAGCAGTACTTC.